What follows are 31 T cell receptor beta chains derived from one specimen sequenced in a study of T cells in Graves' hyperthyroidism and ophthalmopathy. Amplified TCR beta CDR3 regions derived from RNA transcripts. An initial round of RT-PCR targeting the TCR CDR3 relied on the HTBI primer set. TCRdb redid the calling of the multiplex PCR reads with MiXCR, one entry per CDR3 protein. The sample yields roughly 150,000 distinct CDR3 sequences, roughly 10% seen once. Sequencing was carried out using blood. These receptor sequences come from a woman aged 18-35 years with Graves' hyperthyroidism that later progressed to Graves' ophthalmopathy.

This clonotype was seen repeatedly, ten times or more. The rearrangement uses TRBV6-1 and TRBJ1-1; D remains unclear. Looked up from germline, CDR1 is MNHNS and CDR2 is SASEGT. The CDR3 loop spans 13 amino acids. V was cut by 8 bases and J by 0 bases, with 10 bases left in between. CDR3: CASSQNLNTEAFF. The CDR3 region has the DNA TGTGCCAGCTCACAGAACCTGAACACTGAAGCTTTCTTT.

This clonotype has just a few counts. The gene calls are TRBV7-6 and TRBJ2-7, with TRBD1 matching 7 bases. CDR3 length: 13 amino acids. Germline CDR1 SGHVS, CDR2 FNYEAQ. J lost 5 bases, V lost 7 bases, and 8 bases had no gene match. CDR3 coding DNA: TGTGCCAGCACCACGGACAGGAGCAACGAGCAGTACTTC. It codes for CASTTDRSNEQYF.

Remarks on this clonotype: A junction boundary mismatches the germline segment, possibly from a read error. This rearrangement joins TRBV3-1 to TRBJ2-1, with 8 bases lining up with TRBD2. The CDR3 loop spans 10 amino acids. The germline V gene encodes CDR1 LGHDT and CDR2 YNNKEL (reference sequence). The CDR3 DNA is TGTGCCAGCGCCAGCGGGGGCCTCGTCTTC. Residues: CASASGGLVF.

This clonotype was recorded at least ten times. The chain couples TRBV14 to TRBJ2-2, with unresolved D. Germline V gene sequence: CDR1 SGHDN, CDR2 FVKESK. The CDR3 contains 14 residues. V shed 5 bases and J shed 5 bases, with 12 bases lying between them. The CDR3 loop is CASSFHSLTGELFF. CDR3 DNA sequence: TGTGCCAGCAGCTTCCATAGTTTGACCGGGGAGCTGTTTTTT. Full variable domain (outside the CDR3, taken from reference TRBV14 and TRBJ2-2): EAGVTQFPSHSVIEKGQTVTLRCDPISGHDNLYWYRRVMGKEIKFLLHFVKESKQDESGMPNNRFLAERTGGTYSTLKVQPAELEDSGVYFCASSFHSLTGELFFGEGSRLTVL.

This clonotype appeared many times. The J gene is TRBJ2-3, the V gene TRBV7-9, with 7 bases aligning to TRBD1. CDR3 size: 14 residues. J gave up 6 bases and V 3 bases, and 6 bases lay outside the gene matches. Germline V gives CDR1 SEHNR, CDR2 FQNEAQ (reference sequence). The CDR3 sequence is CASSFPDRADTQYF. The CDR3 nucleotides read TGTGCCAGCAGCTTCCCCGACAGGGCGGATACGCAGTATTTT.

This clonotype was seen many times. The rearrangement links TRBV28 to TRBJ2-5; TRBD2 matches at 9 bases. Trimming cost V 3 bases and J 5 bases; bases outside gene matches: 10. The CDR3 totals 16 residues. Germline V gene data show CDR1 as MDHEN and CDR2 as SYDVKM. The CDR3 nucleotides are TGTGCCAGCAGTTTTCCAGCTAGCGGGGCTTGGGAGACCCAGTACTTC. Its protein product is CASSFPASGAWETQYF.

This clonotype was seen a few times. The chain employs TRBV19 and TRBJ1-3; D gene uncertain. The germline V and J ends were trimmed by 5 bases and 3 bases, with 17 bases remaining between them. The CDR3 is 16 amino acids. From germline, CDR1 is LNHDA and CDR2 SQIVND (reference sequence). This CDR3 is CASSHRGQNGGNTIYF. The DNA for the CDR3 is TGTGCCAGTAGTCATCGAGGGCAGAACGGTGGAAACACCATATATTTT.

This clonotype was recorded at least ten times. The chain uses TRBV5-1 and TRBJ2-3; D is uncertain. Trimming stripped 1 base from V and 2 bases from J, with 11 bases between. The CDR3 is made up of 15 amino acids. Germline CDR1 reads SGHRS; CDR2 reads YFSETQ. DNA of the CDR3: TGCGCCAGCAGCTTGTCAACGGTTTCCACAGATACGCAGTATTTT. Translated, it gives CASSLSTVSTDTQYF.

This clonotype has a count of ten or more. This chain uses TRBV28 with TRBJ1-1, with D perhaps TRBD1 (6 bases). This CDR3 comprises 14 residues. V was cut by 2 bases and J by 2 bases, with 9 bases left in between. Germline CDR1 and CDR2: MDHEN and SYDVKM. CDR3 sequence reads: CASSLIRGNTEAFF. The CDR3 DNA reads as TGTGCCAGCAGTTTAATCAGGGGAAACACTGAAGCTTTCTTT.

The sample holds many counts of this clonotype. J is TRBJ2-1 and V is TRBV12-3 or TRBV12-4; D may match TRBD1 or TRBD2 (6 bases each). V was cut by 6 bases and J by 9 bases, with 12 bases left in between. CDR3 size: 12 residues. This chain's CDR3 is CASREGDGEQFF. In DNA form, the CDR3 reads TGTGCCAGCAGGGAGGGGGATGGTGAGCAGTTCTTC.

This clonotype was seen a few times. The chain uses TRBV24-1 and TRBJ2-2; 11 bases align to TRBD2. The CDR3 consists of 16 residues. CDR1 KGHDR and CDR2 SFDVKD come from the germline V gene. V lost 10 bases to trimming and J lost 4 bases; unmatched junction nucleotides: 10. CDR3 sequence reads: CATQELAGDGTGELFF. The CDR3 coding sequence is TGTGCCACTCAAGAACTAGCGGGGGATGGCACCGGGGAGCTGTTTTTT.

The J gene is TRBJ2-3, the V gene TRBV14; D is perhaps TRBD1 (7 bases). Per germline, CDR1 SGHDN and CDR2 FVKESK. The CDR3 is 19 residues long. V lost 4 bases, J lost 2 bases, and 25 bases lay in between. CDR3 DNA: TGTGCCAGCAGCCCCAAGATCTTAGGAGGGGGCCTCAACACAGATACGCAGTATTTT. This gives the protein CASSPKILGGGLNTDTQYF.

The chain has TRBV5-5 and TRBJ1-3, with 7 bases matching TRBD1. The CDR3 is 17 residues long. From germline, CDR1 is SGHKS and CDR2 YYEKEE (reference sequence). V lost 4 bases, J lost 0 bases, and 10 bases stayed unmatched. Written as DNA, the CDR3 is TGTGCCAGCAGCAAGGGGGACAGTGAGGCCTCTGGAAACACCATATATTTT. Its protein is CASSKGDSEASGNTIYF. Filled out from reference TRBV5-5 and TRBJ1-3, the complete variable domain reads DAGVTQSPTHLIKTRGQQVTLRCSPISGHKSVSWYQQVLGQGPQFIFQYYEKEERGRGNFPDRFSARQFPNYSSELNVNALLLGDSALYLCASSKGDSEASGNTIYFGEGSWLTVV.

This clonotype was detected many times. This chain connects TRBV2 to TRBJ2-5, with TRBD1 matching over 9 bases. Germline V gene sequence: CDR1 SNHLY, CDR2 FYNNEI. The CDR3 runs to 13 residues. After removal of 7 bases from V and 5 bases from J, the junction contained 5 bases not matched to a gene. The CDR3 sequence is CASKGQGGETQYF. The CDR3 nucleotides are TGTGCCAGCAAGGGACAGGGCGGGGAGACCCAGTACTTC.

In its sample, this clonotype was seen many times. The genes are TRBV7-3 and TRBJ2-3; D unresolved. Germline-derived CDR1 and CDR2 are SGHTA and FQGTGA. Trimming cost V 6 bases and J 5 bases, with 21 bases left between them. The CDR3 totals 16 residues. DNA of the CDR3: TGTGCCAGCAGTGGAAAAAGTCCAGGTCCAATAGATACGCAGTATTTT. This translates into CASSGKSPGPIDTQYF.

As for this clonotype: This may arise from a read error, as a much more abundant clone is one base away. This chain links TRBV9 with TRBJ2-7; a weak D match, TRBD1 (5 bases). Trimming took 4 bases from V and 2 from J, leaving 16 bases between them. Germline assignment: CDR1 SGDLS and CDR2 YYNGEE. This CDR3 has 15 residues. The CDR3 sequence: CASSPSPREAYEQYF. CDR3 in DNA: TGTGCCAGCAGCCCCTCACCCAGGGAAGCCTACGAGCAGTACTTC.

The chain carries TRBV30 and TRBJ2-5; TRBD2 matches at 8 bases. The CDR3 covers 14 residues. Germline CDR1 and CDR2: GTSNPN and SVGIG (reference sequence). With V trimmed by 0 bases and J by 11 bases, 11 bases remained unmatched. For the CDR3, the DNA is TGTGCCTGGAGTGTACCAGCGGGAGACGGTGGACAGTACTTC. Its translation is CAWSVPAGDGGQYF.

This clonotype has at least ten counts. The chain joins TRBV4-1 to TRBJ1-1; D is uncertain. The CDR3 runs to 13 residues. Looked up from germline, CDR1 is MGHRA and CDR2 is YSYEKL. The ends were cut back, 1 base at V and 6 bases at J, with 9 bases in the middle. DNA for the CDR3: TGCGCCAGCAGCCAAGGAACGAGTCCTGAAGCTTTCTTT. Residues: CASSQGTSPEAFF.

This clonotype was seen many times. V usage is TRBV28 and J usage is TRBJ1-1; unclear D gene. The V end was cut by 9 bases, the J end by 0 bases, with 8 bases between. Germline CDR1 reads MDHEN; CDR2 reads SYDVKM. The CDR3 totals 12 residues. This CDR3 is CASRRMNTEAFF. The CDR3, as DNA: TGTGCCAGTCGGCGAATGAACACTGAAGCTTTCTTT.

This clonotype occurred many times. This chain uses TRBV29-1 with TRBJ2-7; 12 bases are a match to TRBD2. Trimming took 4 bases from V and 6 from J; bases not matched to a gene: 4. CDR1 and CDR2 from the germline V gene are SQVTM and ANQGSEA. CDR3 length: 13 amino acids. DNA of the CDR3: TGCAGCGTTGTATCACTAGCGGGAGGCGAGCAGTACTTC. Translation: CSVVSLAGGEQYF.

In DNA form, the CDR3 reads TGTGCCAGCTCACCTCCAGGTGGTAGGGCCTCTATGAACACTGAAGCTTTCTTT. This gives the protein CASSPPGGRASMNTEAFF. J is TRBJ1-1 and V is TRBV18; D gene unclear. CDR1 is KGHSH and CDR2 is LQKENI in the germline V gene. The germline V and J ends were trimmed by 3 bases and 0 bases, with 20 bases remaining between them. CDR3 length equals 18 residues.

This clonotype has a single count. Given a much more abundant clone one base away, this may be a read error. The rearrangement joins TRBV4-2 to TRBJ1-1; D remains ambiguous. This CDR3 is 15 amino acids long. Deletions cut 1 base from V and 1 base from J, with 10 bases between. Germline CDR1 reads LGHNA; CDR2 reads YNFKEQ. DNA of the CDR3: TGTGCCAGCAGCCAAGGGAGCACATCGAACACTGAAGCTTTCTTT. Translation gives CASSQGSTSNTEAFF.

This clonotype was found a few times. The chain has TRBV20-1 and TRBJ2-7, with TRBD1 as a possible D gene (5 bases). The germline V gene encodes CDR1 DFQATT and CDR2 SNEGSKA (reference sequence). The V and J ends lost 8 bases and 1 base respectively, with 18 bases between them. The CDR3 spans 14 residues. CDR3 sequence (DNA): TGCAGTACGACTCGACAGCCGCTATCCTACGAGCAGTACTTC. It specifies CSTTRQPLSYEQYF.

This clonotype was observed many times. The chain links TRBV7-6 to TRBJ1-5, with unresolved D. V shed 1 base and J shed 6 bases, with 4 bases lying between them. The CDR3 sequence is 12 residues long. The V gene's germline CDR1 is SGHVS and CDR2 FNYEAQ. CDR3 region: CASSLVGQPQHF. CDR3 DNA: TGTGCCAGCAGCTTAGTGGGTCAGCCCCAGCATTTT. Variable domain in full (rest from reference TRBV7-6 and TRBJ1-5): GAGVSQSPRYKVTKRGQDVALRCDPISGHVSLYWYRQALGQGPEFLTYFNYEAQQDKSGLPNDRFSAERPEGSISTLTIQRTEQRDSAMYRCASSLVGQPQHFGDGTRLSIL.

Many counts were recorded for this clonotype. This chain links TRBV20-1 with TRBJ1-1; D possibly corresponds to TRBD1 (6 bases). In germline, CDR1 is DFQATT, CDR2 SNEGSKA (reference sequence). This CDR3 has 17 amino acids. V was shortened by 1 base and J by 0 bases, with 18 bases between the two germline ends. This CDR3 reads CSARGGIQGLMNTEAFF. The DNA of the CDR3 is TGCAGTGCTAGAGGGGGGATTCAGGGGCTTATGAACACTGAAGCTTTCTTT.

This clonotype was found many times. V gene TRBV6-1 combines with J gene TRBJ1-1; D call uncertain. CDR1 and CDR2 (germline): MNHNS, SASEGT. This CDR3 region has 15 residues. V lost 5 bases to trimming and J lost 2 bases, with 15 bases between them. DNA for the CDR3: TGTGCCAGCAGTAAAAAAAGGAAGGGAAACACTGAAGCTTTCTTT. Amino acids: CASSKKRKGNTEAFF.

This clonotype is a singleton in its sample. This chain connects TRBV27 to TRBJ1-1, with 8 bases identical to TRBD1. Germline loops: CDR1 MNHEY, CDR2 SMNVEV (reference sequence). Losses at the gene ends were 5 bases for V and 3 bases for J; bases not matched to a gene: 14. The CDR3 is made up of 17 amino acids. CDR3 in DNA: TGTGCCAGCAGTCCCGCGGTCAGGGGGCTGAGTGACACTGAAGCTTTCTTT. Its protein is CASSPAVRGLSDTEAFF.

This clonotype was observed at least ten times. Mismatch with germline at one junction end may stem from a read error. The genes are TRBV11-2 and TRBJ2-5; D not resolved. The CDR3 loop spans 13 amino acids. Germline V lookup: CDR1 SGHAT, CDR2 FQNNGV. This CDR3 is CASNLQPQETQYF. CDR3 in DNA: TGTGCCAGCAACTTACAGCCCCAAGAGACCCAGTACTTC.

This clonotype has more than one count but fewer than ten. The chain couples TRBV10-1 to TRBJ2-3, with 7 bases aligning to TRBD2. Germline-derived CDR1 and CDR2 are WNHNN and SYGVQD (reference sequence). V trimming: 3 bases; J trimming: 4 bases; junction bases outside the gene matches: 10. The CDR3 is made up of 16 amino acids. This CDR3 reads CASSDLGEGRADTQYF. The CDR3 DNA follows: TGCGCCAGCAGTGACCTGGGGGAGGGACGAGCAGATACGCAGTATTTT.

The sample holds many counts of this clonotype. The V gene is TRBV7-9, the J gene TRBJ2-7; a possible D gene is TRBD1 (5 bases). The CDR3 is 18 amino acids. Deletions cut 4 bases from V and 3 bases from J, with 25 bases between. Germline V gene lookup returns CDR1 SEHNR and CDR2 FQNEAQ (reference sequence). As DNA, the CDR3 is TGTGCCAGCAGCTCTGGGGCTGCCCAGGGCTCCCTTATCTACGAGCAGTACTTC. This sequence encodes CASSSGAAQGSLIYEQYF.

This clonotype showed up many times. V usage is TRBV5-1 and J usage is TRBJ1-1; unclear D gene. Trimming stripped 0 bases from V and 2 bases from J, with 11 bases between. Germline lookup yields CDR1 SGHRS and CDR2 YFSETQ. There are 15 residues in the CDR3. This chain's CDR3 is CASSLAGIGNTEAFF. CDR3 nucleotide sequence: TGCGCCAGCAGCTTGGCAGGAATTGGAAACACTGAAGCTTTCTTT. The whole variable domain, filled in from reference TRBV5-1 and TRBJ1-1, reads KAGVTQTPRYLIKTRGQQVTLSCSPISGHRSVSWYQQTPGQGLQFLFEYFSETQRNKGNFPGRFSGRQFSNSRSEMNVSTLELGDSALYLCASSLAGIGNTEAFFGQGTRLTVV.